The 21 T cell receptor beta chains listed next were all sequenced from one sample in a study. In TCRdb, the RT-PCR reads were re-called with MiXCR into one record per CDR3 protein. The sample lists approximately 1,500 distinct CDR3 sequences, roughly 35% seen once, with 9.9% in the top ten. Sequenced: memory CD4+ T cells from salivary gland. The receptors were sampled from a female donor with primary Sjogren's syndrome.

This sequence joins TRBV29-1 and TRBJ2-3, with TRBD2 as a possible D gene (5 bases). The V gene lost 4 bases and the J gene lost 2 bases, with 10 bases spanning the gap. This CDR3 spans 13 amino acids. From germline, CDR1 is SQVTM and CDR2 ANQGSEA. This chain's CDR3 is CSVGRDFTDTQYF. The CDR3 DNA sequence: TGCAGCGTTGGTCGGGATTTCACAGATACGCAGTATTTT.

This clonotype is categorized as large. The V and J genes are TRBV30 and TRBJ1-1, with unresolved D. Germline loops: CDR1 GTSNPN, CDR2 SVGIG (reference sequence). Trimming stripped 0 bases from V and 3 bases from J, with 11 bases between. The CDR3 sequence is 14 residues long. CDR3 sequence: CAWSVSLMDTEAFF. In nucleotides, the CDR3 is TGTGCCTGGAGTGTATCGCTTATGGACACTGAAGCTTTCTTT.

By its share, this clonotype is medium-sized (0.01 to 0.1%). The rearrangement links TRBV7-6 to TRBJ2-5, with 12 nucleotides matching TRBD2. Germline CDR1 and CDR2: SGHVS and FNYEAQ. This CDR3 spans 16 amino acids. V shed 3 bases, J shed 5 bases, and the junction held 7 bases outside the gene matches. The CDR3 protein is CASSFWTSGAAETQYF. CDR3 coding DNA: TGTGCCAGCAGCTTTTGGACTAGCGGGGCCGCGGAGACCCAGTACTTC.

This clonotype is medium-sized. The chain joins TRBV12-3 or TRBV12-4 to TRBJ2-2; unclear D gene. The length of the CDR3 is 16 residues. The ends were cut back, 3 bases at V and 7 bases at J, with 18 bases in the middle. The CDR3 protein is CASSLVPGTWGGELFF. The CDR3 bases are TGTGCCAGCAGTTTGGTTCCCGGTACATGGGGCGGGGAGCTGTTTTTT.

Judged by abundance, this clonotype is medium-sized. This chain joins TRBV7-9 and TRBJ1-1, with a possible D match to TRBD1 (6 bases). Germline V gene sequence: CDR1 SEHNR, CDR2 FQNEAQ (reference sequence). This CDR3 has 15 amino acids. Trimming removed 5 bases at V and 3 bases at J, with 16 bases between. CDR3 nucleotides: TGTGCCAGCAGCCCAGAGGGGGACCTGGACACTGAAGCTTTCTTT. This encodes CASSPEGDLDTEAFF. The full variable domain, its missing parts supplied by reference TRBV7-9 and TRBJ1-1, is DTGVSQNPRHKITKRGQNVTFRCDPISEHNRLYWYRQTLGQGPEFLTYFQNEAQLEKSRLLSDRFSAERPKGSFSTLEIQRTEQGDSAMYLCASSPEGDLDTEAFFGQGTRLTVV.

By frequency in the sample, this clonotype is medium-sized. The chain joins TRBV20-1 to TRBJ2-1; D possibly corresponds to TRBD2 (6 bases). In germline, CDR1 is DFQATT, CDR2 SNEGSKA (reference sequence). The CDR3 length is 13 residues. Between the trimmed V and J ends, which lost 3 bases and 2 bases, there was a span of 8 bases. The CDR3 DNA is TGCAGTGCTAGCGCTAGCGCCTACAATGAGCAGTTCTTC. Encoded protein: CSASASAYNEQFF.

By sample share, this clonotype is medium-sized (0.01 to 0.1%). DNA of the CDR3: TGCGCCAGCAGCTTTTTACCCGGGACAGGGGCGAACACTGAAGCTTTCTTT. This encodes CASSFLPGTGANTEAFF. The chain couples TRBV5-1 to TRBJ1-1, with 10 bases aligning to TRBD1. CDR1 is SGHRS, CDR2 YFSETQ, per germline. V shed 2 bases, J shed 1 base, and the junction held 8 bases outside the gene matches. The CDR3 length is 17 residues.

The chain has TRBV12-3 or TRBV12-4 and TRBJ1-4, with D perhaps TRBD1 (6 bases). There are 15 residues in the CDR3. Trimming removed 6 bases from V and 4 bases from J, with 15 bases in between. DNA for the CDR3: TGTGCCAGCAGGCCTGGACGACAGGTTAATGAAAAACTGTTTTTT. Protein product: CASRPGRQVNEKLFF.

In this sample, this clonotype is large. This rearrangement joins TRBV6-1 to TRBJ2-5; D may match TRBD1 or TRBD2 (5 bases each). The CDR3 is 12 residues long. The germline CDR1 and CDR2 sequences are MNHNS and SASEGT. V gave up 4 bases and J gave up 5 bases, with 8 bases separating them. The CDR3 DNA sequence: TGTGCCAGCAGTGTCAGGGACGAGACCCAGTACTTC. It is translated as CASSVRDETQYF.

The V and J genes are TRBV12-3 or TRBV12-4 and TRBJ2-1; a weak D match, TRBD2 (7 bases). The CDR3 extends over 16 amino acids. The germline V and J ends were trimmed by 4 bases and 7 bases, with 20 bases remaining between them. The CDR3 sequence: CASSSEVRGARNEQFF. The DNA of the CDR3 is TGTGCCAGCAGTTCAGAGGTCCGGGGGGCTCGGAATGAGCAGTTCTTC.

Sample share makes this clonotype large. The chain uses TRBV4-2 and TRBJ2-3; TRBD2 matches 13 bases. The CDR3 runs to 18 residues. Germline assignment: CDR1 LGHNA and CDR2 YNFKEQ. The junction had 11 bases not matched to a gene; V was cut back by 2 bases and J by 6 bases. The DNA for the CDR3 is TGTGCCAGCAGCCAACTGCGGGTAGGACTAGCGGGGGCGGATACGCAGTATTTT. It is translated as CASSQLRVGLAGADTQYF.

This clonotype is large within its sample. V usage is TRBV12-3 or TRBV12-4 and J usage is TRBJ1-1; TRBD1 agrees at 7 bases. The CDR3 is 14 amino acids. The trim removed 5 bases at V and 4 bases at J, leaving 7 bases unmatched. This CDR3 reads CASSRQGGGTEAFF. The CDR3 nucleotides read TGTGCCAGCAGTCGACAGGGCGGGGGCACTGAAGCTTTCTTT.

By share, this clonotype ranks as medium-sized. This chain joins TRBV4-1 and TRBJ2-7, with TRBD2 as a possible D gene (7 bases). The germline V and J ends were trimmed by 3 bases and 5 bases, with 26 bases remaining between them. From germline, CDR1 is MGHRA and CDR2 YSYEKL. The CDR3 extends over 18 amino acids. The DNA for the CDR3 is TGCGCCAGCAGCCACCGGCCCCCCTCGGGGGGACAATCCCACGAGCAGTACTTC. This translates into CASSHRPPSGGQSHEQYF.

This clonotype is termed medium-sized. The rearrangement uses TRBV20-1 and TRBJ2-5; D not resolved. This CDR3 contains 12 residues. Deletions cut 6 bases from V and 2 bases from J, with 10 bases between. Germline V gene sequence: CDR1 DFQATT, CDR2 SNEGSKA (reference sequence). CDR3: CSADRLQETQYF. The DNA of the CDR3 is TGCAGTGCCGACCGGTTGCAAGAGACCCAGTACTTC.

This clonotype came up a few times. The chain employs TRBV10-3 and TRBJ1-1; TRBD1 aligns across 9 bases. Germline assignment: CDR1 ENHRY and CDR2 SYGVKD. The junction had 10 bases not matched to a gene; V was cut back by 8 bases and J by 6 bases. CDR3 size: 14 residues. CDR3 sequence reads: CAIGRGTGSSEAFF. Written as DNA, the CDR3 is TGTGCCATCGGGCGGGGGACAGGGAGCTCTGAAGCTTTCTTT.

By frequency in the sample, this clonotype is medium-sized (0.01 to 0.1%). The rearrangement links TRBV3-1 to TRBJ2-7, with D possibly TRBD1 on 5 matching bases. The V end lost 1 base, the J end lost 0 bases, and 7 bases lay between the germline ends. The germline gives CDR1 LGHDT, CDR2 YNNKEL (reference sequence). The CDR3 runs 14 residues. In DNA form, the CDR3 reads TGTGCCAGCAGCCAAGCGACAGCCTCCTACGAGCAGTACTTC. Encoded protein: CASSQATASYEQYF.

By its share, this clonotype is medium-sized. The CDR3 DNA follows: TGCAGTGCTAGCCCCCCGGGGCAGAGTTTCCCCTACTCTGGAAACACCATATATTTT. Translated: CSASPPGQSFPYSGNTIYF. The chain is built from TRBV20-1 and TRBJ1-3, with D perhaps matching TRBD1 (5 bases). This CDR3 has 19 amino acids. The germline CDR1 and CDR2 sequences are DFQATT and SNEGSKA (reference sequence). With 3 bases removed from V and 0 bases from J, the gap between germline ends came to 24 bases.

By share, this clonotype counts as large. The rearrangement uses TRBV7-9 and TRBJ2-3, with 16 nucleotides matching TRBD2. Looked up from germline, CDR1 is SEHNR and CDR2 is FQNEAQ (reference sequence). Trimming removed 5 bases from V and 2 bases from J; junction bases left unmatched: 13. The CDR3 is 20 amino acids. The DNA of the CDR3 is TGTGCCAGCAGCCCGTCCCCGGGACTAGCGGGGGGGCCGAACACAGATACGCAGTATTTT. It specifies CASSPSPGLAGGPNTDTQYF. Variable domain in full (rest from reference TRBV7-9 and TRBJ2-3): DTGVSQNPRHKITKRGQNVTFRCDPISEHNRLYWYRQTLGQGPEFLTYFQNEAQLEKSRLLSDRFSAERPKGSFSTLEIQRTEQGDSAMYLCASSPSPGLAGGPNTDTQYFGPGTRLTVL.

V usage is TRBV12-3 or TRBV12-4 and J usage is TRBJ2-7, with a tentative D call TRBD2 (5 bases). Trimming took off 5 bases at V and 5 bases at J, with 13 bases between the two ends. This CDR3 comprises 13 residues. The CDR3 sequence: CASSPLANHEQYF. The CDR3 nucleotides read TGTGCCAGCAGTCCATTAGCGAACCACGAGCAGTACTTC.

This clonotype rates as medium-sized. This chain uses TRBV5-1 with TRBJ1-1; D gene uncertain. Germline CDR1 and CDR2: SGHRS and YFSETQ. Trimming left V 3 bases short and J 1 base short, with 7 bases between. The CDR3 has 13 residues. The CDR3 sequence is CASSSTRNTEAFF. The DNA of the CDR3 is TGCGCCAGCAGCTCAACTCGGAACACTGAAGCTTTCTTT.

By sample share, this clonotype is large. This chain connects TRBV6-5 to TRBJ2-3; TRBD1 matches 9 bases. From germline, CDR1 is MNHEY and CDR2 SVGAGI. The length of the CDR3 is 14 residues. Trimming removed 6 bases from V and 3 bases from J; junction bases left unmatched: 4. The CDR3 coding sequence is TGTGCCAGCAGATGGGGACAGGGAACAGATACGCAGTATTTT. It encodes CASRWGQGTDTQYF.